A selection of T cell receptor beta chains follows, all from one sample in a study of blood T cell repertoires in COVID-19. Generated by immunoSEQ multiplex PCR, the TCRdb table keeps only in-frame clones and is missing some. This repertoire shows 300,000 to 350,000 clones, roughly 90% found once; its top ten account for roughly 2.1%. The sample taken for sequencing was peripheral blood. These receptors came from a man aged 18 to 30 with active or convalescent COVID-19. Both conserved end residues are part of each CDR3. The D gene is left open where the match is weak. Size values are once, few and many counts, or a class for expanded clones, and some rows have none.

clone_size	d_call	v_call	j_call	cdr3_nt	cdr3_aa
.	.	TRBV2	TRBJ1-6	TGTGCCAGCAGCGGACAGCCGAATTCACCCCTCCACTTT	CASSGQPNSPLHF
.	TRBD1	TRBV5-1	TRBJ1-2	TGCGCCAGCAGCACGGGACAGGGCAGCTATGGCTACACCTTC	CASSTGQGSYGYTF
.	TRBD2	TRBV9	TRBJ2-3	TGTGCCAGCAGCCCCCATCCGAGCGGGGCCCGCGATACGCAGTATTTT	CASSPHPSGARDTQYF
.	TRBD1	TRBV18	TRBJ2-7	TGTGCCAGCTCAGGGGGACAGGCCTACGAGCAGTACTTC	CASSGGQAYEQYF
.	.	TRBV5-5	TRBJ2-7	TGTGCCAGCAGCTTGGCCGGGGGAAGCTACGAGCAGTACTTC	CASSLAGGSYEQYF
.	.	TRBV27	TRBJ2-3	TGTGCCAGCAGTTTACACTCCACAGATACGCAGTATTTT	CASSLHSTDTQYF
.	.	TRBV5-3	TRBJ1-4	TGTGCCAGAAGCTTGACGCAGGGGAGCCAACTGTTTTTT	CARSLTQGSQLFF
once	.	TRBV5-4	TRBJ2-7	TGTGCCAGCAGCTTGGGGCCTCAATTAAGCTCCTACGAGCAGTACTTC	CASSLGPQLSSYEQYF
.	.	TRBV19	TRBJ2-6	TGTGCCAGTAGGGAACAGGTCTCTGTGGCCAACGTCCTGACTTTC	CASREQVSVANVLTF
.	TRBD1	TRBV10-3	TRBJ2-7	TGTGCCATTAAAGGACAGGGGTACGAGCAGTACTTC	CAIKGQGYEQYF
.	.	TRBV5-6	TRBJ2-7	TGTGCCAGCAGCAAAAGGGGATCCACCTACGAGCAGTACTTC	CASSKRGSTYEQYF
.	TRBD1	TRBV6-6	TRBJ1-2	TGTGCCAGCAGTCAACCGGGACAGGGGGCTGTCTATGGCTACACCTTC	CASSQPGQGAVYGYTF
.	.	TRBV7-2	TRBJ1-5	TGTGCCAGCAGCACTACAGGGATCTCCAATCAGCCCCAGCATTTT	CASSTTGISNQPQHF
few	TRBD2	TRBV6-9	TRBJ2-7	TGTGCCAACAATAGCGGGAGAAGGAGGTACGAGCAGTACTTC	CANNSGRRRYEQYF
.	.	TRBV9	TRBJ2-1	TGTGCCAGCAGTTCCCATCGGGGAGACAATGAGCAGTTCTTC	CASSSHRGDNEQFF
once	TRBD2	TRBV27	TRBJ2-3	TGTGCCAGCAGCCGTGGACTAGTTGGAGATACGCAGTATTTT	CASSRGLVGDTQYF
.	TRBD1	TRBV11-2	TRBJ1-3	TGTGCCAGCATCTTGGGACAGGGATCGAACACCATATATTTT	CASILGQGSNTIYF
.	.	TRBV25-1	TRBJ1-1	TGTGCCAGCAGGCCCACAGGAACTGAAGCTTTCTTT	CASRPTGTEAFF
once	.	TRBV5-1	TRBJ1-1	TGCGCCAGCAGGTCCGCCGGGAACACTGAAGCTTTCTTT	CASRSAGNTEAFF
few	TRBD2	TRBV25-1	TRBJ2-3	TGTGCCAGCAGTGAACCCGGGGGGATAACAGATACGCAGTATTTT	CASSEPGGITDTQYF
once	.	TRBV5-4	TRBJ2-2	TGTGCCAGCAGCATACAGGGGAACACCGGGGAGCTGTTTTTT	CASSIQGNTGELFF
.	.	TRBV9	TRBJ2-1	TGTGCCAGCAGCGCTAGCGTAGCATTGAATGAGCAGTTCTTC	CASSASVALNEQFF
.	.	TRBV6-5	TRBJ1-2	TGTGCCAGCAGTTACTCAGACAGATCCTATTATGGCTACACCTTC	CASSYSDRSYYGYTF
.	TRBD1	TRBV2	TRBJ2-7	TGTGCCAGCAAGGGCCGACAGGGGACTGACTACGAGCAGTACTTC	CASKGRQGTDYEQYF
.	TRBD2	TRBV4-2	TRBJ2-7	TGTGCCAGCAGCCAACTGCTCGGGACTAGCGGGAGGGCCTATAGCTACGAGCAGTACTTC	CASSQLLGTSGRAYSYEQYF
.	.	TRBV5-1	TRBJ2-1	TGCGCCAGCAGCTTAATCTCTTCGACACCCCAAACTGTGCAGTTCTTC	CASSLISSTPQTVQFF
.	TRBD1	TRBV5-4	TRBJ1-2	TGTGCCAGCAGGAGGGGGGGACAGGGCCCAGATCTGGGCGGCTACACCTTC	CASRRGGQGPDLGGYTF
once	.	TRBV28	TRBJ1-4	TGTGCCAGCAGTTTAAGCCGGGGTTGGATTTCGACTAATGAAAAACTGTTTTTT	CASSLSRGWISTNEKLFF
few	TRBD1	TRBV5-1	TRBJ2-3	TGCGCCAGCAGCCAGGGGGTTAGCACAGATACGCAGTATTTT	CASSQGVSTDTQYF
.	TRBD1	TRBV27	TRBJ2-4	TGTGCCAGCAGTTTGGGACAGACGGCCATTCAGTACTTC	CASSLGQTAIQYF
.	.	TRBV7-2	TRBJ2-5	TGTGCCAGCAGCTTAATCCTTCAAGAGACCCAGTACTTC	CASSLILQETQYF
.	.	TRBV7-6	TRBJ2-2	TGTGCCAGCAGCGCCCCCCTAAACGGCAGGCTGAACACCGGGGAGCTGTTTTTT	CASSAPLNGRLNTGELFF
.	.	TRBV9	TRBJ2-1	TGTGCCAGCAGCGTAGGTAGATCTGCGCGGATTTCTAAAAATGAGCAGTTCTTC	CASSVGRSARISKNEQFF
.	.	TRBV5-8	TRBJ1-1	TGTGCCAGCATGTTGAGGGATCTGACTGAAGCTTTCTTT	CASMLRDLTEAFF
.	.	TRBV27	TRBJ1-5	TGTGCCAGCAGTTTCCGCGGGACGGGCGGGAATCAGCCCCAGCATTTT	CASSFRGTGGNQPQHF
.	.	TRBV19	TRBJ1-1	TGTGCCAGTACCACGGGACAAAGTCTGAACACTGAAGCTTTCTTT	CASTTGQSLNTEAFF
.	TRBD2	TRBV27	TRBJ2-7	TGTGCCAGCAGTTGGGTCGGGGGGACCTACGAGCAGTACTTC	CASSWVGGTYEQYF
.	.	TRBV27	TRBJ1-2	TGTGCCAGCAGTCCCGAAACAGGGTTCTATGGCTACACCTTC	CASSPETGFYGYTF
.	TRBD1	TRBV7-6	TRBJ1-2	TGTGCCAGCAGCTTAGTCACTCGGGACAGGTTGATCTGGGGCTACACCTTC	CASSLVTRDRLIWGYTF
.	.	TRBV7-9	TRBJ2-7	TGTGCCAGCACGCTAGAAAGGGGCTACGAGCAGTACTTC	CASTLERGYEQYF
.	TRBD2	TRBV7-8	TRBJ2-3	TGTGCCAGCAGCCGGGGACTAGCGGGGGGGCCGGTCGCAGATACGCAGTATTTT	CASSRGLAGGPVADTQYF
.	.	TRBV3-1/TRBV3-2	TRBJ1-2	TGTGCCAGCAGCCAGGAGAGGGGGTACAGGGCAGGTGACAACTATGGCTACACCTTC	CASSQERGYRAGDNYGYTF
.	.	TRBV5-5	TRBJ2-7	TGTGCCAGCAGCTTGGTCCGGAGCGCCTACGAGCAGTACTTC	CASSLVRSAYEQYF
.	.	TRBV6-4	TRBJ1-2	TGTGCCAGCAGTGACTCGATCGATTCGGGGGTCTTAGGCTACACCTTC	CASSDSIDSGVLGYTF
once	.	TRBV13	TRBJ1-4	TGTGCCAGCAGCGCGGACAGTTACAATGAAAAACTGTTTTTT	CASSADSYNEKLFF
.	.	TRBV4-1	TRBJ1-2	TGCGCCAGCAGCCATTCAGGCCCGGGGGGCTACACCTTC	CASSHSGPGGYTF
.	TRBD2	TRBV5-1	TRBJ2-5	TGCGCCAGCAGCTTAGGTAGCGGGGTAGAGACCCAGTACTTC	CASSLGSGVETQYF